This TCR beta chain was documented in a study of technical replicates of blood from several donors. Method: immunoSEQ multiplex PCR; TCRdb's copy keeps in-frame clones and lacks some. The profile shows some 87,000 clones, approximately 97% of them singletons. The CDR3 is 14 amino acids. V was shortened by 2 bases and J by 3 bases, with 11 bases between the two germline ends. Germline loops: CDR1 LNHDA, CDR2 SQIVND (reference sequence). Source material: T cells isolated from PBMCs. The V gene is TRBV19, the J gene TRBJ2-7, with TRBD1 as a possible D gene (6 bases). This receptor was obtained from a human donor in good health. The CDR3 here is CASSIRTAHYEQYF. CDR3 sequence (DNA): TGTGCCAGTAGTATAAGGACAGCCCACTACGAGCAGTACTTC.